This T cell receptor (beta chain) was sequenced for a study of Ad26.COV2.S vaccination and SARS-CoV-2 variants. General observations from the study: Spike-specific TCR breadth was greater after Ad26.COV2.S than placebo.

For this clone: The antigen is undetermined.

TCRdb keeps only in-frame clones here, not all; method: immunoSEQ multiplex PCR. The sample consists of about 470,000 clones, less than 95% of them appearing once. Treatment described: some 20 received Ad26.COV2.S at low or high dose, single or two shots; roughly 5 received placebo; per-sample allocation not given. Sampling was done on day 63 after the first vaccine or placebo injection. Germline V gives CDR1 DFQATT, CDR2 SNEGSKA (reference sequence). The V end was cut by 3 bases, the J end by 0 bases, with 12 bases between. CDR3 length: 15 amino acids. The TCR originated in a person aged 18-60 years who received the Ad26.COV2.S COVID-19 vaccine or a placebo. This chain uses TRBV20-1 with TRBJ1-5; maybe TRBD1 (6 bases). Sequencing used peripheral blood, obtained in a trial of Ad26.COV2.S vaccine versus placebo. The CDR3: CSASEGEFSNQPQHF. In nucleotides, the CDR3 is TGCAGTGCTAGTGAGGGGGAGTTTAGCAATCAGCCCCAGCATTTT.